The source of this T cell receptor (beta chain) is a study of blood T cell repertoires in COVID-19. Study overall: Whether acute or convalescent, the COVID-19 samples came from the United States, Italy and Spain. T cells, B-cell-depleted T cells, or PBMCs supplied cDNA or gDNA.

In the original analysis: Scientists estimated how many nucleated cells there were by amplifying reference gene primers. Method: immunoSEQ multiplex PCR; TCRdb's copy keeps in-frame clones and lacks some. V and J calls and clone size are given by that table; D and trimming were obtained from the DNA. This sample carries about 250,000 clones, roughly 87% of them seen once, and the ten largest clones take around 3.3%. Per the germline V gene, CDR1 is SGHTA and CDR2 is FQGNSA. Between the trimmed V and J ends, which lost 5 bases and 3 bases, there was a span of 10 bases. The CDR3 runs to 13 residues. The sequence derives from a man between 18 and 35 years old with active or convalescent COVID-19. The sequencing input was peripheral blood. The J gene is TRBJ2-5, the V gene TRBV7-2, with D possibly matching TRBD1 (6 bases). The CDR3 DNA sequence: TGTGCCAGCAGCCCATACAGGGAAGAGACCCAGTACTTC. It specifies CASSPYREETQYF.